Shown below are 2 T cell receptor beta chains from a single sample sequenced in a study of T cell repertoires in cytomegalovirus infection. TCRdb re-called the reads through MiXCR, storing one row per CDR3 protein. The sample includes a few hundred thousand distinct CDR3 sequences, 9.1% of them seen just once. Sequencing used PBMCs. The receptor set was obtained from a human donor in good health (CMV status not recorded). Some clones in this sample may be carry-over from other donors' samples.

This clonotype was detected a few times. CDR3 sequence reads: CASGDRGDKNTEAFF. The CDR3 DNA reads as TGTGCCAGTGGGGACAGGGGCGACAAAAACACTGAAGCTTTCTTT. The genes are TRBV19 and TRBJ1-1, with 10 positions matching TRBD1. The CDR3 consists of 15 residues. Trimming took 8 bases from V and 2 from J; bases not matched to a gene: 8. Germline loops: CDR1 LNHDA, CDR2 SQIVND (reference sequence).

The chain uses TRBV20-1 and TRBJ1-5, with 11 nucleotides matching TRBD1. Germline V gene sequence: CDR1 DFQATT, CDR2 SNEGSKA (reference sequence). Germline trimming cut 8 bases from V and 3 bases from J; bases unmatched to any gene: 3. The length of the CDR3 is 13 residues. The CDR3 coding sequence is TGCAGTTGGGACAGGGGGAACAATCAGCCCCAGCATTTT. Its translation is CSWDRGNNQPQHF.